The 29 T cell receptor beta chains in this list originate from one sample, sequenced in a study of OX40 agonist ivuxolimab in advanced cancers. Profiling relied on immunoSEQ multiplex PCR, and the TCRdb table lists in-frame clones only, not all of them. The data hold fewer than 100,000 clones, with about 80% observed a single time. The sample consisted of CD4+ or CD8+ T cells sorted from blood, taken in a trial of the OX40 agonist ivuxolimab. These receptors were obtained from an adult with an advanced solid tumor such as melanoma, head and neck, liver or kidney cancer.

The sample holds a few counts of this clone. This chain joins TRBV5-4 and TRBJ2-7, with 11 bases fitting TRBD2. V was clipped by 2 bases and J by 3 bases; unmatched bases: 4. Per germline, CDR1 SGHNT and CDR2 YYREEE (reference sequence). CDR3 length equals 15 residues. The CDR3 sequence: CASSFRLAGRYEQYF. Written as DNA, the CDR3 is TGTGCCAGCAGCTTCCGACTAGCGGGGCGCTACGAGCAGTACTTC.

This chain uses TRBV6-5 with TRBJ1-5; weak D call: TRBD1 (5 bases). V was shortened by 7 bases and J by 3 bases, with 10 bases between the two germline ends. CDR1 MNHEY and CDR2 SVGAGI come from the germline V gene. CDR3 length equals 13 residues. CDR3 protein: CASKGQPNQPQHF. The DNA for the CDR3 is TGTGCCAGCAAGGGGCAGCCCAATCAGCCCCAGCATTTT.

The CDR3 DNA reads TGTGCCAGCAGCTCGGGGGTAGGGGTACAGACCCAGTACTTC. Protein product: CASSSGVGVQTQYF. The chain joins TRBV11-2 to TRBJ2-5; tentatively, D is TRBD2 (6 bases). This CDR3 has 14 residues. Germline V gene sequence: CDR1 SGHAT, CDR2 FQNNGV. Trimming took off 4 bases at V and 6 bases at J, with 15 bases between the two ends. Variable domain in full (rest from reference TRBV11-2 and TRBJ2-5): EAGVAQSPRYKIIEKRQSVAFWCNPISGHATLYWYQQILGQGPKLLIQFQNNGVVDDSQLPKDRFSAERLKGVDSTLKIQPAKLEDSAVYLCASSSGVGVQTQYFGPGTRLLVL.

The chain carries TRBV15 and TRBJ2-7; possible D gene TRBD2, 6 bases. V was cut by 0 bases and J by 6 bases, with 9 bases left in between. The CDR3 is 13 amino acids. The germline V gene encodes CDR1 LNHNV and CDR2 YYDKDF (reference sequence). The CDR3 spells CATSRDGGAEQYF. In DNA form, the CDR3 reads TGTGCCACCAGCAGAGATGGCGGGGCCGAGCAGTACTTC.

This chain joins TRBV9 and TRBJ2-7, with D perhaps assigned TRBD1 or TRBD2 (6 bases each). Trimming cost V 2 bases and J 9 bases, with 15 bases left between them. The germline gives CDR1 SGDLS, CDR2 YYNGEE. There are 13 residues in the CDR3. This CDR3 is CASSVSEGGAQYF. In nucleotides, the CDR3 is TGTGCCAGCAGCGTCTCAGAGGGGGGCGCGCAGTACTTC. The full variable domain, with the rest looked up from reference TRBV9 and TRBJ2-7, is DSGVTQTPKHLITATGQRVTLRCSPRSGDLSVYWYQQSLDQGLQFLIQYYNGEERAKGNILERFSAQQFPDLHSELNLSSLELGDSALYFCASSVSEGGAQYFGPGTRLTVT.

The table lists this clone with a few counts. V gene TRBV19 combines with J gene TRBJ2-7; no definite D call. This CDR3 is 15 amino acids long. The germline gives CDR1 LNHDA, CDR2 SQIVND (reference sequence). Deletions cut 5 bases from V and 2 bases from J, with 16 bases between. The CDR3 sequence is CASSQDVRSTYEQYF. The CDR3 DNA reads TGTGCCAGTAGTCAGGACGTACGTTCCACCTACGAGCAGTACTTC. The full variable domain, rest sourced from reference TRBV19 and TRBJ2-7, is DGGITQSPKYLFRKEGQNVTLSCEQNLNHDAMYWYRQDPGQGLRLIYYSQIVNDFQKGDIAEGYSVSREKKESFPLTVTSAQKNPTAFYLCASSQDVRSTYEQYFGPGTRLTVT.

The chain has TRBV28 and TRBJ2-5, with 8 nucleotides matching TRBD2. Germline V CDR1 and CDR2: MDHEN, SYDVKM. The CDR3 is 14 amino acids. With 7 bases clipped from V and 2 bases from J, the junction kept 6 bases outside the gene matches. The CDR3 nucleotides read TGTGCCAGCACGCGGCGGGAGGTACAAGAGACCCAGTACTTC. This gives the protein CASTRREVQETQYF.

The chain uses TRBV5-6 and TRBJ1-2; D gene ambiguous. V lost 4 bases and J 7 bases, leaving 11 bases between the germline ends. The CDR3 totals 12 residues. CDR1 and CDR2 from the germline V gene are SGHDT and YYEEEE. CDR3 protein: CASSTRSFGYTF. CDR3 nucleotides: TGTGCCAGCAGCACGAGGAGCTTTGGCTACACCTTC.

This clone was counted a few times. The V call is TRBV6-5, the J call TRBJ2-5, with D perhaps matching TRBD2 (7 bases). Per the germline V gene, CDR1 is MNHEY and CDR2 is SVGAGI. CDR3 length: 14 residues. V was shortened by 2 bases and J by 4 bases, with 11 bases between the two germline ends. CDR3 sequence: CASSYPGGGETQYF. CDR3 nucleotide sequence: TGTGCCAGCAGTTACCCGGGGGGCGGAGAGACCCAGTACTTC.

This clone was observed a handful of times. The gene calls are TRBV4-2 and TRBJ1-5; D is undetermined. CDR1 and CDR2 (germline): LGHNA, YNFKEQ. The germline V and J ends were trimmed by 0 bases and 11 bases, with 17 bases remaining between them. There are 15 residues in the CDR3. CDR3 loop: CASSQDWQPSSAQHF. CDR3 sequence (DNA): TGTGCCAGCAGCCAAGATTGGCAGCCCTCATCGGCCCAGCATTTT.

The rearrangement joins TRBV5-5 to TRBJ1-1, with D hard to call. CDR1 SGHKS and CDR2 YYEKEE come from the germline V gene (reference sequence). V was shortened by 2 bases and J by 1 base, with 21 bases between the two germline ends. CDR3 length: 18 residues. The CDR3 nucleotides read TGTGCCAGCAGCTTCCGGGTATTAGGTCCGGATAGGAACACTGAAGCTTTCTTT. Residues: CASSFRVLGPDRNTEAFF.

This clone showed up just a few times. This chain uses TRBV5-6 with TRBJ2-3, with a tentative D call TRBD1 (6 bases). There are 14 residues in the CDR3. Trimming left V 2 bases short and J 2 bases short, with 9 bases between. CDR1 and CDR2 (germline): SGHDT, YYEEEE. As DNA, the CDR3 is TGTGCCAGCAGCTTCGACAGGTACACAGATACGCAGTATTTT. It specifies CASSFDRYTDTQYF.

The chain is built from TRBV29-1 and TRBJ1-3; 8 nucleotides match TRBD1. The trim removed 4 bases at V and 2 bases at J, leaving 4 bases unmatched. This CDR3 has 14 amino acids. The germline V gene encodes CDR1 SQVTM and CDR2 ANQGSEA. DNA for the CDR3: TGCAGCGTTGCCCCGACAGGGGCTGGAAACACCATATATTTT. It specifies CSVAPTGAGNTIYF.

The chain carries TRBV5-4 and TRBJ2-5; D is possibly TRBD1 (5 bases). V dropped 1 base and J dropped 3 bases, with 19 bases sitting between them. The CDR3 loop spans 17 amino acids. Germline V lookup: CDR1 SGHNT, CDR2 YYREEE (reference sequence). The CDR3, as DNA: TGTGCCAGCAGCTTGTTAGGGGTTTATGGTCGGAAAGAGACCCAGTACTTC. It yields the protein CASSLLGVYGRKETQYF.

The chain carries TRBV5-1 and TRBJ2-3; D not certain. CDR1 SGHRS and CDR2 YFSETQ come from the germline V gene. Trimming left V 2 bases short and J 6 bases short, with 13 bases between. There are 14 residues in the CDR3. The CDR3 here is CASSLDEIEDTQYF. CDR3 nucleotide sequence: TGCGCCAGCAGCTTAGACGAAATCGAGGATACGCAGTATTTT.

The rearrangement links TRBV10-3 to TRBJ2-3, with 12 positions matching TRBD2. This CDR3 comprises 14 residues. The germline CDR1 and CDR2 sequences are ENHRY and SYGVKD. CDR3 DNA sequence: TGTGCTACAAACCTAGCGGGAGGGGCAGATACGCAGTATTTT. This translates into CATNLAGGADTQYF.

The chain carries TRBV7-8 and TRBJ2-1; D tentatively fits TRBD1 or TRBD2 (5 bases each). Germline-derived CDR1 and CDR2 are SGHVS and FQNEAQ. V was clipped by 5 bases and J by 0 bases, with 20 bases between them. The CDR3 loop spans 18 amino acids. The DNA of the CDR3 is TGTGCCAGCAGCCATCGGGGCTCTGTTACCAGCTCCTACAATGAGCAGTTCTTC. Encoded protein: CASSHRGSVTSSYNEQFF.

This clone was detected a few times. The chain links TRBV7-2 to TRBJ1-5; D unclear. The CDR3 contains 14 residues. The ends were cut back, 2 bases at V and 2 bases at J, with 7 bases in the middle. The germline V gene encodes CDR1 SGHTA and CDR2 FQGNSA. For the CDR3, the DNA is TGTGCCAGCAGCTTAACCCCAGGCAATCAGCCCCAGCATTTT. Encoded protein: CASSLTPGNQPQHF.

This chain links TRBV10-1 with TRBJ2-2; 8 bases map to TRBD2. The V segment lost 6 bases and the J segment 4 bases; nucleotides outside the gene matches: 7. The CDR3 length is 15 residues. Per germline, CDR1 WNHNN and CDR2 SYGVQD (reference sequence). The CDR3 is CASSLSSGGTGELFF. DNA of the CDR3: TGCGCCAGCAGCCTTTCCAGCGGGGGCACCGGGGAGCTGTTTTTT.

The chain recombines TRBV30 with TRBJ2-1; no clear D gene. This CDR3 contains 13 residues. The germline CDR1 and CDR2 sequences are GTSNPN and SVGIG (reference sequence). Trimming stripped 0 bases from V and 8 bases from J, with 11 bases between. The CDR3 DNA reads TGTGCCTGGAGTGTGCGGCGTGGTGATGAGCAGTTCTTC. Translation gives CAWSVRRGDEQFF.

This chain links TRBV28 with TRBJ2-5; 12 bases map to TRBD2. CDR1 is MDHEN and CDR2 is SYDVKM in the germline V gene. V trimming: 1 base; J trimming: 2 bases; junction bases outside the gene matches: 2. This CDR3 spans 16 amino acids. The CDR3 nucleotides are TGTGCCAGCAGTTTATTTCTAGCGGGAGGGCAAGAGACCCAGTACTTC. This encodes CASSLFLAGGQETQYF.

The V and J genes are TRBV7-9 and TRBJ2-7; 16 bases match TRBD2. The CDR3 extends over 17 amino acids. Germline V CDR1 and CDR2: SEHNR, FQNEAQ (reference sequence). The ends lost 5 bases at V and 3 bases at J; junction bases unmatched: 7. CDR3 in DNA: TGTGCCAGCAGCCGGGGACTAGCGGGAGGGCCTAGCTACGAGCAGTACTTC. Its translation: CASSRGLAGGPSYEQYF.

The chain recombines TRBV28 with TRBJ1-5, with 9 bases fitting TRBD1. Germline V gene lookup returns CDR1 MDHEN and CDR2 SYDVKM. With 1 base clipped from V and 6 bases from J, the junction kept 10 bases outside the gene matches. CDR3 length: 17 residues. For the CDR3, the DNA is TGTGCCAGCAGTTTATATGGGACAGGGCTGATTCGTCAGCCCCAGCATTTT. It codes for CASSLYGTGLIRQPQHF.

The J gene is TRBJ1-2, the V gene TRBV28; D uncertain. CDR1 is MDHEN, CDR2 SYDVKM, per germline. V lost 7 bases and J lost 5, with 14 bases in between. The CDR3 runs to 13 residues. The CDR3 sequence is CASTDRTLYGYTF. CDR3 nucleotide sequence: TGTGCCAGCACCGACCGGACCCTTTATGGCTACACCTTC.

The rearrangement joins TRBV7-9 to TRBJ2-2, with TRBD2 identical over 12 bases. V shed 4 bases and J 2 bases; nucleotides not matched to a gene: 11. The CDR3 runs 19 residues. The germline gives CDR1 SEHNR, CDR2 FQNEAQ (reference sequence). The CDR3 is CASSSGLAGSQGNTGELFF. The CDR3 region has the DNA TGTGCCAGCAGCTCCGGACTAGCGGGATCCCAGGGAAACACCGGGGAGCTGTTTTTT.

The chain's CDR3 is CASSLRDRVGTEAFF. Written as DNA, the CDR3 is TGTGCCAGCAGCTTGCGGGACAGGGTTGGCACTGAAGCTTTCTTT. V gene TRBV7-8 combines with J gene TRBJ1-1; TRBD1 agrees at 9 bases. The trim removed 3 bases at V and 4 bases at J, leaving 6 bases unmatched. The CDR3 has 15 amino acids. Germline loops: CDR1 SGHVS, CDR2 FQNEAQ.

The chain joins TRBV10-3 to TRBJ2-1, with D maybe TRBD1 (6 bases). Germline V lookup: CDR1 ENHRY, CDR2 SYGVKD. Trimming took 0 bases from V and 7 from J, leaving 16 bases between them. The CDR3 consists of 16 residues. The CDR3 loop is CAISESWQGNRNEQFF. The DNA of the CDR3 is TGTGCCATCAGTGAGTCATGGCAGGGGAATCGGAATGAGCAGTTCTTC.

This sequence joins TRBV18 and TRBJ2-2; TRBD1 matches 10 bases. Unmatched junction bases numbered 2, after V lost 2 bases and J lost 5 bases. The CDR3 covers 15 residues. Germline V gene sequence: CDR1 KGHSH, CDR2 LQKENI. As DNA, the CDR3 is TGTGCCAGCTCACCAGGGACAGGGGCTACCGGGGAGCTGTTTTTT. Amino acid sequence: CASSPGTGATGELFF. Using reference TRBV18 and TRBJ2-2 for the parts outside the CDR3, the full variable domain is NAGVMQNPRHLVRRRGQEARLRCSPMKGHSHVYWYRQLPEEGLKFMVYLQKENIIDESGMPKERFSAEFPKEGPSILRIQQVVRGDSAAYFCASSPGTGATGELFFGEGSRLTVL.

The V and J genes are TRBV5-5 and TRBJ1-5; D is uncertain. There are 14 residues in the CDR3. V was clipped by 2 bases and J by 9 bases, with 15 bases between them. Looked up from germline, CDR1 is SGHKS and CDR2 is YYEKEE (reference sequence). The CDR3 nucleotides are TGTGCCAGCAGCTTTCGGGCAGGCAACGGGCCCCAGCATTTT. This encodes CASSFRAGNGPQHF.